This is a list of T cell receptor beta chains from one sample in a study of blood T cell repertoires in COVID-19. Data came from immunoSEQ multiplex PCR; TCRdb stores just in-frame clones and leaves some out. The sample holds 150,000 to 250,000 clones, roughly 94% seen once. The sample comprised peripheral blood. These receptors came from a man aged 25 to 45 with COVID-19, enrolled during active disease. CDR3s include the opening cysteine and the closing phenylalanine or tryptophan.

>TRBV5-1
CASSLVASTEAFF
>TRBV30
CAWTPPRQGAFTDTQYF
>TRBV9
CASSLGLRNTEAFF
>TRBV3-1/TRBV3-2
CASSSRGPLGYTF
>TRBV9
CASSAGTGGIAYEQYF
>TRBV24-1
CATSDGQGPGELFF
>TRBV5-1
CASTPRGSSYNEQFF
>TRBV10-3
CAISEVTGFNGYTF
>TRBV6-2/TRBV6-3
CASSYRGSGNTIYF
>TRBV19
CASSRSRGGPTGTGELFF
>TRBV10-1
CASSGQELYNEQFF
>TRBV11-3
CASSPMTGSTEAFF
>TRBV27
CASSLRESSTDTQYF
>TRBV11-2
CASSLIRGGRYNEQFF
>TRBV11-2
CASSLASGGITDTQYF
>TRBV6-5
CASSYQQGGDQPQHF
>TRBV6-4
CASSIFGNTIYF
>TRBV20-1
CSASSGLPGELFF
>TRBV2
CASVSEAIYNEQFF
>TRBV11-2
CASSSPGTSGSTDTQYF
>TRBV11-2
CASSLAGWNTEAFF
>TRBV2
CASNLDGNQPQHF
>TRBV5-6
CASRWQGNTEAFF
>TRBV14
CASSPRQGSSPLHF
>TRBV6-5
CASSYSSAGDKEKLFF
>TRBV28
CASSSLGQSYGYTF
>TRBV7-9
CASSPSGQGYTPLHF
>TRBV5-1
CASSLTAELTDTQYF
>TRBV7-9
CASSLTGTVNSPLHF
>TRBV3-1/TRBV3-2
CASSQVAGALGETQYF
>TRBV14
CASSPDRWTEAFF
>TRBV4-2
CASSQQLGVGNEKLFF
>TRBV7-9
CASSPWEGVPSGANVLTF
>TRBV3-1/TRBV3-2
CASSQPGQNTEAFF
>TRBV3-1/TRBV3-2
CASSLDRGVSGNEQFF
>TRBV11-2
CASSLGDRGQSNTGELFF
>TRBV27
CASSFSREGYEQYF
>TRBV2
CASRSTGMVQPQHF
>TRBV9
CASSVATGATNEKLFF
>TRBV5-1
CASSSQGEDTEAFF
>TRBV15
CATSRDSVSHAGELFF
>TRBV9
CASSVADPGGAMNTGELFF
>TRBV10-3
CAISLGQFGNTIYF
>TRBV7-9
CASSSGADTQYF
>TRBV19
CASSLTSGGAEQYF
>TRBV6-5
CALGTGTYNEQFF
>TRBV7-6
CASSLEVIWQISNQPQHF
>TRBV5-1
CASSWQQGNTGELFF
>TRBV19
CASRSWAGALTGELFF
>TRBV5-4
CASSWIAGDTDTQYF
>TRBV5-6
CASNRGLAGINEQFF
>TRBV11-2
CASRETGGLNEQFF
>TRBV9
CASSVEDRVIANYGYTF
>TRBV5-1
CASRYQAGGQETQYF
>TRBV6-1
CASSEIGSGGSSSYEQYF